The rows below give T cell receptor beta chains drawn from one sample of a study of T cell changes during pregnancy in multiple sclerosis. Profiled with immunoSEQ multiplex PCR; TCRdb holds only in-frame clones, not every one. The sample records roughly 90,000 clones, about 91% being singletons. Sequenced here: peripheral blood, sampled before pregnancy. These receptors all stem from a female donor with multiple sclerosis, enrolled in a pregnancy study. Each CDR3 is given with its conserved first and last residue. Each record gives: V gene, J gene, clone size, D gene, CDR3 protein, CDR3 DNA. A D gene is named only where the DNA matches it firmly. The size of a clone is reported for some rows only, either as once, few or many, or as a class for expanded clones.

>TRBV5-1|TRBJ2-3|NA|NA
CASSLGRGRNTDTQYF
TGCGCCAGCAGCTTGGGTCGTGGCAGGAACACAGATACGCAGTATTTT
>TRBV20-1|TRBJ1-1|NA|NA
CSARAYTEAFF
TGCAGTGCTAGAGCTTACACTGAAGCTTTCTTT
>TRBV5-5|TRBJ1-2|NA|NA
CASSLDRKNYGYTF
TGTGCCAGCAGCTTGGACAGAAAGAACTATGGCTACACCTTC
>TRBV19|TRBJ2-7|NA|TRBD1
CASSIVGTGVYEQYF
TGTGCCAGTAGTATAGTGGGGACAGGCGTATACGAGCAGTACTTC
>TRBV7-2|TRBJ1-1|NA|NA
CASRSTGQTNTEAFF
TGTGCCAGCAGATCTACCGGACAGACGAACACTGAAGCTTTCTTT
>TRBV2|TRBJ1-6|NA|NA
CASRDSYNSPLHF
TGTGCCAGCAGAGACAGTTATAATTCACCCCTCCACTTT
>TRBV19|TRBJ2-1|NA|TRBD2
CASSRTSGVNEQFF
TGTGCCAGTAGTAGGACTAGCGGGGTGAATGAGCAGTTCTTC
>TRBV6-1|TRBJ2-7|NA|NA
CASSDPDSGSFYEQYF
TGTGCCAGCAGTGACCCGGACAGCGGCAGCTTCTACGAGCAGTACTTC
>TRBV7-2|TRBJ2-7|NA|NA
CASSLVPGYEQYF
TGTGCCAGCAGCTTAGTCCCGGGCTACGAGCAGTACTTC
>TRBV28|TRBJ2-5|NA|TRBD2
CASSIAGGPGRETQYF
TGTGCCAGCAGTATAGCGGGAGGGCCGGGTCGGGAGACCCAGTACTTC
>TRBV5-1|TRBJ2-1|NA|NA
CASSLALTGNEQFF
TGCGCCAGCAGCTTGGCCCTGACTGGGAATGAGCAGTTCTTC
>TRBV28|TRBJ1-5|NA|NA
CATRDQGGYSNQPQHF
TGTGCCACCCGGGACCAAGGGGGTTATAGCAATCAGCCCCAGCATTTT
>TRBV7-6|TRBJ2-7|once|NA
CASSFGEKIEQYF
TGTGCCAGCAGCTTCGGGGAGAAGATCGAGCAGTACTTC
>TRBV29-1|TRBJ2-7|NA|NA
CSVVLGSYEQYF
TGCAGCGTTGTGCTAGGTTCCTACGAGCAGTACTTC
>TRBV29-1|TRBJ1-2|NA|NA
CSVEDPSISNYGYTF
TGCAGCGTTGAAGATCCCAGTATTTCTAACTATGGCTACACCTTC
>TRBV18|TRBJ2-5|once|NA
CASSPGLREKETQYF
TGTGCCAGCTCACCGGGACTCCGGGAGAAGGAGACCCAGTACTTC
>TRBV4-3|TRBJ2-2|NA|TRBD2
CASSLPGGRELFF
TGCGCCAGCAGCCTTCCGGGAGGTCGGGAGCTGTTTTTT
>TRBV28|TRBJ2-6|NA|NA
CASSPGNSGANVLTF
TGTGCCAGCAGTCCAGGGAACTCTGGGGCCAACGTCCTGACTTTC
>TRBV6-6|TRBJ2-1|NA|TRBD1
CASSPRTGGFGNEQFF
TGTGCCAGCAGTCCCCGGACAGGGGGTTTTGGTAATGAGCAGTTCTTC
>TRBV7-3|TRBJ2-2|NA|NA
CASSPGQPGAGELFF
TGTGCCAGCAGCCCCGGACAGCCCGGGGCCGGGGAGCTGTTTTTT
>TRBV27|TRBJ2-7|few|NA
CASTQRRGMGEQYF
TGTGCCAGCACCCAACGGAGGGGAATGGGCGAGCAGTACTTC
>TRBV5-1|TRBJ2-1|NA|TRBD2
CASSSRTSGPPNEQFF
TGCGCCAGCAGCTCGCGGACTAGCGGGCCCCCCAATGAGCAGTTCTTC
>TRBV6-1|TRBJ1-3|NA|NA
CASSEHSGNTIYF
TGTGCCAGCAGTGAACACTCTGGAAACACCATATATTTT
>TRBV5-4|TRBJ2-5|NA|NA
CASSLPGAQETQYF
TGTGCCAGCAGCCTCCCAGGGGCCCAAGAGACCCAGTACTTC
>TRBV6-1|TRBJ1-5|NA|NA
CASSFIRGSNQPQHF
TGTGCCAGCAGCTTTATTAGGGGAAGCAATCAGCCCCAGCATTTT
>TRBV6-4|TRBJ1-2|NA|NA
CASSRDTEAPYTF
TGTGCCAGTTCTCGGGACACGGAGGCCCCCTACACCTTC
>TRBV4-3|TRBJ1-2|NA|NA
CASSPSQGFDYGYTF
TGCGCCAGCAGCCCATCCCAGGGTTTCGACTATGGCTACACCTTC
>TRBV7-9|TRBJ1-1|few|TRBD1
CASRSGTGAHTEAFF
TGTGCCAGCAGGTCAGGGACAGGGGCTCACACTGAAGCTTTCTTT
>TRBV18|TRBJ1-4|NA|NA
CASSPDLQGLDEKLFF
TGTGCCAGCTCACCTGACCTACAGGGCCTAGATGAAAAACTGTTTTTT
>TRBV7-8|TRBJ1-1|NA|NA
CASGAITGLLNTEAFF
TGTGCCAGCGGCGCAATTACGGGACTCTTGAACACTGAAGCTTTCTTT
>TRBV19|TRBJ2-2|NA|TRBD2
CASSIASGTSAAGELFF
TGTGCCAGTAGTATAGCTTCCGGGACTAGCGCGGCCGGGGAGCTGTTTTTT
>TRBV11-2|TRBJ2-3|NA|NA
CASSLLGQGPDTQYF
TGTGCCAGCAGCTTATTAGGGCAGGGCCCAGATACGCAGTATTTT
>TRBV5-1|TRBJ2-3|NA|TRBD2
CASSLGFAGGPTGTDTQYF
TGCGCCAGCAGCTTGGGTTTCGCGGGAGGGCCTACGGGCACAGATACGCAGTATTTT
>TRBV29-1|TRBJ1-6|NA|NA
CSVQTAYNSPLHF
TGCAGCGTCCAGACAGCCTATAATTCACCCCTCCACTTT
>TRBV29-1|TRBJ1-1|NA|TRBD1
CSAIQGGNTEAFF
TGCAGCGCTATCCAGGGGGGGAACACTGAAGCTTTCTTT
>TRBV5-6|TRBJ2-7|NA|TRBD1
CASSHRTGGYEQYF
TGTGCCAGCAGCCACCGGACAGGGGGGTACGAGCAGTACTTC
>TRBV9|TRBJ2-3|NA|TRBD2
CASSPLAGVTDTQYF
TGTGCCAGCAGTCCACTAGCGGGGGTCACAGATACGCAGTATTTT
>TRBV7-2|TRBJ2-7|NA|TRBD1
CASSHRTGQNYEQYF
TGTGCCAGCAGCCACCGGACAGGGCAAAACTACGAGCAGTACTTC
>TRBV7-7|TRBJ2-3|NA|TRBD2
CASSPSGRADTQYF
TGTGCCAGCAGCCCAAGCGGGAGGGCAGATACGCAGTATTTT
>TRBV5-1|TRBJ1-1|NA|NA
CASSPTGVSTEAFF
TGCGCCAGCAGTCCCACGGGGGTCTCCACTGAAGCTTTCTTT
>TRBV9|TRBJ2-7|once|NA
CASSVDLAAYEQYF
TGTGCCAGCAGCGTTGACCTGGCGGCATACGAGCAGTACTTC